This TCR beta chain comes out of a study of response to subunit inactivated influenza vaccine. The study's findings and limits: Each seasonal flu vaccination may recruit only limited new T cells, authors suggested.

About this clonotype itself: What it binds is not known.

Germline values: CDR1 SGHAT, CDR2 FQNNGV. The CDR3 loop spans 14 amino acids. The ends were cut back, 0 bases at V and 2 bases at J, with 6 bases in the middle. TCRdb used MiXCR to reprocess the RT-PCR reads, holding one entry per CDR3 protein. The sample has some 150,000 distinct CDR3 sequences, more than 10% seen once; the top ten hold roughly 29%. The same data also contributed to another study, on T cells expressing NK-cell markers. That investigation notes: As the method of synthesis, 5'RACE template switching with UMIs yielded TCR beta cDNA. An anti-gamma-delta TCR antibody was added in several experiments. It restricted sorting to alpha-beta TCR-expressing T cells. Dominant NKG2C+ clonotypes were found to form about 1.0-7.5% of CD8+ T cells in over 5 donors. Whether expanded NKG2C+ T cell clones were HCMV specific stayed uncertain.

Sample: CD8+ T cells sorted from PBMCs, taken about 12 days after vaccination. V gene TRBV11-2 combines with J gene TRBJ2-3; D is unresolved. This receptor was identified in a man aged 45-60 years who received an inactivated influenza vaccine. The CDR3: CASSLDSPTDTQYF. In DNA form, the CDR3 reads TGTGCCAGCAGCTTAGATAGTCCCACAGATACGCAGTATTTT.